The source of this TCR beta chain is a study of immune evolution from preneoplasia to lung adenocarcinoma. CDR1 KGHSH and CDR2 LQKENI come from the germline V gene. CDR3 length: 16 residues. V shed 5 bases and J 6 bases; nucleotides not matched to a gene: 7. H&E slides confirmed each diagnosis, reviewed by two pathologists independently. Method: immunoSEQ multiplex PCR; TCRdb's copy keeps in-frame clones and lacks some. The sample has 11,000 or so clones, around 76% seen once. Comment on this clone: Its antigen is not known.

General study points: Highest clonality occurred in KRAS-mutant, not EGFR-mutant or double wild-type, nodules. Clonality was highest in normal lung, lower in later-stage lesions apparently. Top clone frequencies peaked in normal lung, apparently declining through invasive adenocarcinoma.

The chain has TRBV18 and TRBJ2-3; 14 bases line up with TRBD2. Material for sequencing was FFPE minimally invasive lung adenocarcinoma tissue. This clonotype originated in a person aged 60-80 years with lung adenocarcinoma. The CDR3 sequence is CASSATSGGAEDTQYF. The CDR3, as DNA: TGTGCCAGCTCAGCGACTAGCGGGGGGGCCGAGGATACGCAGTATTTT. The whole variable domain, filled in from reference TRBV18 and TRBJ2-3, reads NAGVMQNPRHLVRRRGQEARLRCSPMKGHSHVYWYRQLPEEGLKFMVYLQKENIIDESGMPKERFSAEFPKEGPSILRIQQVVRGDSAAYFCASSATSGGAEDTQYFGPGTRLTVL.